The text below deals with one TCR beta chain. This sample is part of a study of blood T cell repertoires in COVID-19. Authors' methods: From reference gene primer amplification, estimates of nucleated cell counts were derived. TCRdb's table, derived via immunoSEQ multiplex PCR, lists solely in-frame clones and lacks some. V and J calls and clone size are those listed in that table; D and trimming were worked out from the DNA. This sample carries about 250,000 clones, 80% to 90% of them seen once, and the ten largest clones take 2.5% to 3%. The study recruited people aged roughly 18 to 95 years across roughly 25 US areas. The TCR was taken from a woman aged 30 to 39 with acute COVID-19. The specimen sequenced was PBMCs or T cells enriched from blood (not recorded which).

The CDR3 DNA reads TGTGCCAGCAGCCAAGGGCTAGCGGGGGGGCCAGGCACAGATACGCAGTATTTT. This sequence encodes CASSQGLAGGPGTDTQYF. The chain joins TRBV4-2 to TRBJ2-3, with 12 bases lining up with TRBD2. The V gene end was trimmed by 1 base and the J gene end by 1 base; junction bases not matched to a gene: 6. Germline V gene data show CDR1 as LGHNA and CDR2 as YNFKEQ. The CDR3 is 18 amino acids.